This T cell receptor (beta chain) originates from a study of blood T cell repertoires in COVID-19 (dated by TCRdb to 2020 to 2021). Turning to the overall study: Collaborator samples came from the United States, Italy and Spain and covered acute and convalescent phases of COVID-19. The prospective study material was composed of cDNA or gDNA derived from T cells, B-cell-depleted T cells, or PBMCs. Deeply sampled blood TCRbeta repertoires from subjects exposed to, actively infected with, or recovered from COVID-19 were included in the dataset. The repertoires were released in a freely available public database intended as a resource for research on the immune response to SARS-CoV-2. The samples were drawn from two sources: the first 160 participants of the ongoing ImmuneRACE study, and about 1,300 subjects contributed by 6 global collaborators. Nearly every sample came with metadata listing a de-identified subject ID, COVID-19 status, age in years and sex. Where available, HLA class I and class II types were taken from metadata supplied by the sample provider and were not determined by assay-based typing.

Beyond this particular receptor, the publication reports: Clinical and demographic metadata were provided uncurated, with the amount varying by source and participant.

Taken from the germline V gene, the CDR1 and CDR2 loops are SGDLS and YYNGEE. The CDR3, cysteine through phenylalanine, is 14 amino acids long. Here the CDR3 DNA is all that survives: 42 bases in frame from base 1. The junction shows trimming of 1 base on V and 4 bases on J, plus 11 bases between the germline ends. This clone was seen more than once but under ten times. No cognate antigen has been identified for it. Per-nucleotide qualities are absent, and no much larger clonotype sits a single base away. Whole blood was collected in K2EDTA tubes by collaborating institutions according to the institutions' own protocols. Collaborator samples were shipped for TCRbeta analysis as frozen whole blood, isolated PBMCs, or DNA extracted from either sample type. The immunoSEQ Assay, a bias-controlled multiplex PCR, was used to amplify TCRbeta CDR3 regions from genomic DNA. The source study handled its data this way. Within the assay, amplification of reference gene primers was used to estimate how many nucleated cells each sample contained. Sequence reads were collapsed and filtered to measure the absolute abundance of every unique TCRbeta CDR3 rearrangement. For each sample, productive Simpson clonality was calculated as the square root of Simpson's diversity index over productive rearrangements. The source is immuneACCESS, and TCRdb retained only in-frame sequences with V and J called. Part of the clones is not carried over; for the studies checked, unresolved V genes explain less than half of this, and the remainder is unexplained. The V and J calls and clone size were taken over from that table, and D and trimming were inferred from the DNA. In all, the sample holds about 160,000 clones, and over 70% of those were seen once. Clones ranked in the top ten supply roughly 9.5% of the sample.

This receptor was identified in an elderly woman with active or convalescent COVID-19. The sequencing input was peripheral blood. The chain is assembled from TRBV9 and TRBJ1-1; possibly the D gene is TRBD1, per 5 matching bases. For the CDR3, the sequence is CASSVQSGGTEAFF. The DNA reads as follows: TGTGCCAGCAGCGTACAATCGGGGGGCACTGAAGCTTTCTTT.